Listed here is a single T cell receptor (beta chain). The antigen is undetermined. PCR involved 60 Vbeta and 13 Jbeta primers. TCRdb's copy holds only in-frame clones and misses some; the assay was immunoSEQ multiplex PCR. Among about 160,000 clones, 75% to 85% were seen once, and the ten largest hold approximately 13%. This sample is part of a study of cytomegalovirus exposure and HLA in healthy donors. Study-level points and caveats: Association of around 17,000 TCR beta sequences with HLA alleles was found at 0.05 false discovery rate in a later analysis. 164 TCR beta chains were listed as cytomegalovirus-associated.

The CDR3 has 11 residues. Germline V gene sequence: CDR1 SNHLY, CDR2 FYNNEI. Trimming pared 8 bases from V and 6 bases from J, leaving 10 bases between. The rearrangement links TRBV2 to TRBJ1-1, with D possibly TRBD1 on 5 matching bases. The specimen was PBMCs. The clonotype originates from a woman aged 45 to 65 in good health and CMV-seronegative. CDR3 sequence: CASLAGAEAFF. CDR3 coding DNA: TGTGCCAGCTTAGCGGGGGCTGAAGCTTTCTTT.